These 32 T cell receptor beta chains originate from one sample sequenced in a study of blood T cell repertoires in COVID-19. The protocol was immunoSEQ multiplex PCR, while the TCRdb copy is restricted to in-frame clones and leaves out a portion. This table holds about 44,000 clones, about 81% found once. Sequences were obtained from peripheral blood. All receptors derive from a human donor in a cohort sampled during active COVID-19.

This clone showed up just a few times. V and J are TRBV28 and TRBJ1-1, with D unresolved. Germline lookup yields CDR1 MDHEN and CDR2 SYDVKM. The CDR3 length is 12 residues. V was trimmed by 4 bases and J by 0 bases, leaving 3 bases between them. CDR3 DNA sequence: TGTGCCAGCAGTTCCATGAACACTGAAGCTTTCTTT. Its translation: CASSSMNTEAFF.

The chain joins TRBV4-3 to TRBJ1-3; a weak D match, TRBD1 (6 bases). The CDR3 sequence is 16 residues long. Trimming pared 1 base from V and 0 bases from J, leaving 10 bases between. Germline lookup yields CDR1 LGHNA and CDR2 YSLEER. CDR3 amino acids: CASSQGDRSSGNTIYF. Written as DNA, the CDR3 is TGCGCCAGCAGCCAAGGAGACAGGAGCTCTGGAAACACCATATATTTT.

The CDR3 DNA follows: TGTGCCAGTAGCAGGGGACAGAACTACGAGCAGTACTTC. It translates to CASSRGQNYEQYF. The rearrangement links TRBV19 to TRBJ2-7, with 7 bases lining up with TRBD1. Germline lookup yields CDR1 LNHDA and CDR2 SQIVND (reference sequence). The CDR3 has 13 residues. Trimming took 6 bases from V and 3 from J; bases not matched to a gene: 5.

This chain uses TRBV5-1 with TRBJ2-5; D is possibly TRBD1 (6 bases). Per germline, CDR1 SGHRS and CDR2 YFSETQ. Trimming shortened V by 2 bases and J by 6 bases, and 8 bases separated the two germline ends. The CDR3 has 12 residues. The CDR3 bases are TGCGCCAGCAGCTTTCAGGGGCAGACCCAGTACTTC. Its translation: CASSFQGQTQYF. The variable domain in full, with the rest retrieved from reference TRBV5-1 and TRBJ2-5, is KAGVTQTPRYLIKTRGQQVTLSCSPISGHRSVSWYQQTPGQGLQFLFEYFSETQRNKGNFPGRFSGRQFSNSRSEMNVSTLELGDSALYLCASSFQGQTQYFGPGTRLLVL.

This rearrangement joins TRBV5-8 to TRBJ2-3; 8 bases align to TRBD1. Germline CDR1 reads SGHTS; CDR2 reads YDEGEE. J gave up 0 bases and V 4 bases, and 4 bases lay outside the gene matches. The CDR3 consists of 15 residues. CDR3 sequence: CASSGRQGSTDTQYF. DNA for the CDR3: TGTGCCAGCAGCGGACGACAGGGGAGCACAGATACGCAGTATTTT. The whole variable domain, remainder taken from reference TRBV5-8 and TRBJ2-3, is EAGVTQSPTHLIKTRGQQATLRCSPISGHTSVYWYQQALGLGLQFLLWYDEGEERNRGNFPPRFSGRQFPNYSSELNVNALELEDSALYLCASSGRQGSTDTQYFGPGTRLTVL.

The chain has TRBV2 and TRBJ1-2; 9 nucleotides align to TRBD1. Looked up from germline, CDR1 is SNHLY and CDR2 is FYNNEI. This CDR3 contains 14 residues. V was pared by 7 bases and J by 10 bases, with 13 bases of the junction left unmatched. CDR3 protein: CASNQLETGGDYTF. The DNA of the CDR3 is TGTGCCAGCAATCAACTAGAGACAGGGGGGGACTACACCTTC.

The V and J genes are TRBV19 and TRBJ2-7; 7 positions agree with TRBD1. The CDR3 runs to 16 residues. Germline V gene data show CDR1 as LNHDA and CDR2 as SQIVND (reference sequence). V trimming: 5 bases; J trimming: 1 base; junction bases outside the gene matches: 11. The CDR3 loop is CASSLGRGHPSYEQYV. DNA of the CDR3: TGTGCCAGTAGTCTGGGAAGGGGGCATCCTTCCTACGAGCAGTACGTC.

The chain is built from TRBV24-1 and TRBJ1-2; 10 nucleotides agree with TRBD1. V trimming: 7 bases; J trimming: 7 bases; junction bases outside the gene matches: 11. The CDR3 length is 15 residues. Germline lookup yields CDR1 KGHDR and CDR2 SFDVKD. CDR3 sequence reads: CATSRGQGSSGGYTF. As DNA, the CDR3 is TGTGCCACCAGCCGGGGACAGGGGTCGTCGGGTGGCTACACCTTC.

The V gene is TRBV11-2, the J gene TRBJ2-5; tentatively, D is TRBD2 (6 bases). The germline V and J ends were trimmed by 5 bases and 5 bases, with 18 bases remaining between them. Germline lookup yields CDR1 SGHAT and CDR2 FQNNGV. The CDR3 extends over 15 amino acids. DNA for the CDR3: TGTGCCAGCAGCCAAAGATGGGGGGAGAGCGAGACCCAGTACTTC. Protein sequence: CASSQRWGESETQYF.

This chain connects TRBV3-1 (or the pseudogene TRBV3-2) to TRBJ2-3; TRBD2 is a possible D gene (6 bases). CDR3 length equals 16 residues. CDR1 LGHDT and CDR2 YNNKEL come from the germline V gene (reference sequence). The V and J ends lost 4 bases and 3 bases respectively, with 17 bases between them. The chain's CDR3 is CASSPRDFPGTDTQYF. CDR3 DNA: TGTGCCAGCAGCCCTCGGGACTTCCCTGGAACAGATACGCAGTATTTT.

The chain couples TRBV19 to TRBJ2-3, with TRBD1 identical over 9 bases. The germline gives CDR1 LNHDA, CDR2 SQIVND (reference sequence). The length of the CDR3 is 16 residues. Trimming removed 3 bases from V and 0 bases from J; junction bases left unmatched: 4. The CDR3 bases are TGTGCCAGTAGTATTCAGACAGGGGGAAGCACAGATACGCAGTATTTT. It translates to CASSIQTGGSTDTQYF.

This sequence joins TRBV28 and TRBJ1-5; 7 bases align to TRBD1. Looked up from germline, CDR1 is MDHEN and CDR2 is SYDVKM. The CDR3 covers 14 residues. Trimming took 1 base from V and 5 from J; bases not matched to a gene: 2. The CDR3 bases are TGTGCCAGCAGTTTATACAGGGGCCATCAGCCCCAGCATTTT. This encodes CASSLYRGHQPQHF.

V and J are TRBV6-5 and TRBJ1-2, with D perhaps matching TRBD1 (5 bases). The CDR3 consists of 14 residues. Looked up from germline, CDR1 is MNHEY and CDR2 is SVGAGI. The V end was cut by 4 bases, the J end by 4 bases, with 13 bases between. CDR3: CASSSDSRVYGYTF. In DNA, the CDR3 is TGTGCCAGCAGTTCAGACAGTAGGGTCTATGGCTACACCTTC.

The rearrangement joins TRBV13 to TRBJ2-7; D is uncertain. With 2 bases removed from V and 0 bases from J, the gap between germline ends came to 5 bases. This CDR3 spans 13 amino acids. Germline assignment: CDR1 PRHDT and CDR2 FYEKMQ (reference sequence). The DNA of the CDR3 is TGTGCCAGCAGCTTACGGTTCTCCTACGAGCAGTACTTC. This codes for CASSLRFSYEQYF.

The chain combines TRBV3-1 (or the pseudogene TRBV3-2) with TRBJ2-1, with 8 bases identical to TRBD2. Trimming cost V 0 bases and J 9 bases; bases outside gene matches: 16. The CDR3 has 18 residues. In germline, CDR1 is LGHDT, CDR2 YNNKEL (reference sequence). The CDR3 bases are TGTGCCAGCAGCCAAGATGGTCTTGGGACTAGACGACAGGCTGAGCAGTTCTTC. This translates into CASSQDGLGTRRQAEQFF.

The genes are TRBV5-1 and TRBJ2-3; D unclear. V gave up 2 bases and J gave up 5 bases, with 6 bases separating them. Germline V gene sequence: CDR1 SGHRS, CDR2 YFSETQ. The CDR3 has 12 amino acids. The CDR3 sequence: CASSFGEDTQYF. The CDR3 nucleotides are TGCGCCAGCAGCTTCGGAGAAGATACGCAGTATTTT.

This clone was observed once. The rearrangement links TRBV5-1 to TRBJ1-3, with D unresolved. Trimming removed 3 bases from V and 2 bases from J, with 9 bases in between. Germline-derived CDR1 and CDR2 are SGHRS and YFSETQ. CDR3 length: 14 amino acids. CDR3 sequence (DNA): TGCGCCAGCAGCTCCGGGGAAACTGGAAACACCATATATTTT. Its protein is CASSSGETGNTIYF.

The rearrangement joins TRBV7-6 to TRBJ2-7; maybe TRBD2 (5 bases). Trimming removed 1 base from V and 6 bases from J, with 10 bases in between. The germline V gene encodes CDR1 SGHVS and CDR2 FNYEAQ. This CDR3 spans 13 amino acids. DNA of the CDR3: TGTGCCAGCAGCTTAGTGGTAGGAGGCGAGCAGTACGTC. Translating it yields CASSLVVGGEQYV.

V usage is TRBV6-5 and J usage is TRBJ1-3; 7 bases align to TRBD1. From germline, CDR1 is MNHEY and CDR2 SVGAGI. CDR3 length: 15 residues. V lost 7 bases and J lost 0; bases outside the gene matches: 6. The CDR3 sequence: CASKPDRYSGNTIYF. The CDR3 DNA reads as TGTGCCAGCAAACCGGACAGGTACTCTGGAAACACCATATATTTT.

The genes are TRBV18 and TRBJ1-1, with 8 bases identical to TRBD1. Trimming took 1 base from V and 2 from J; bases not matched to a gene: 3. This CDR3 contains 15 residues. Germline V gives CDR1 KGHSH, CDR2 LQKENI. In DNA, the CDR3 is TGTGCCAGCTCACCACGAGACAGGGGAAACACTGAAGCTTTCTTT. Protein sequence: CASSPRDRGNTEAFF.

The chain is built from TRBV5-1 and TRBJ2-2; unclear D gene. Trimming stripped 1 base from V and 6 bases from J, with 7 bases between. The CDR3 contains 13 residues. Germline V gives CDR1 SGHRS, CDR2 YFSETQ. This chain's CDR3 is CASSLLSSGELFF. The DNA for the CDR3 is TGCGCCAGCAGCTTGCTTAGCTCCGGGGAGCTGTTTTTT.

J is TRBJ1-4 and V is TRBV30, with D maybe TRBD1 (6 bases). The germline V gene has CDR1 GTSNPN and CDR2 SVGIG (reference sequence). The CDR3 extends over 14 amino acids. The V end was cut by 2 bases, the J end by 7 bases, with 14 bases between. CDR3 sequence: CAWSQGLRSEKLFF. In DNA form, the CDR3 reads TGTGCCTGGAGTCAGGGGCTGCGCTCTGAAAAACTGTTTTTT.

The rearrangement links TRBV11-3 to TRBJ1-1; D gene ambiguous. The germline gives CDR1 SGHNT, CDR2 YENEEA. Trimming removed 3 bases at V and 3 bases at J, with 8 bases between. The CDR3 consists of 13 residues. DNA for the CDR3: TGTGCCAGCAGCTTCGCCCGCGACACTGAAGCTTTCTTT. It encodes CASSFARDTEAFF.

The CDR3 DNA sequence: TGTGCCAGCAGCTTAGCGGCCAGGTTCGAGCAGTACGTC. This gives the protein CASSLAARFEQYV. The J gene is TRBJ2-7, the V gene TRBV11-2, with no clear D. The V gene's germline CDR1 is SGHAT and CDR2 FQNNGV. Trimming took 1 base from V and 6 from J, leaving 10 bases between them. The CDR3 is 13 amino acids.

This clone was counted between two and nine times. The V gene is TRBV18, the J gene TRBJ1-1, with D perhaps matching TRBD1 (6 bases). Trimming took 4 bases from V and 2 from J, leaving 11 bases between them. CDR3 length equals 14 residues. Germline loops: CDR1 KGHSH, CDR2 LQKENI. CDR3 sequence reads: CASSLQDRNTEAFF. CDR3 sequence (DNA): TGTGCCAGCTCACTACAGGACAGAAACACTGAAGCTTTCTTT.

This chain connects TRBV7-8 to TRBJ2-7, with TRBD1 matching 8 bases. CDR3 length equals 15 residues. Trimming cost V 0 bases and J 2 bases; bases outside gene matches: 3. Germline lookup yields CDR1 SGHVS and CDR2 FQNEAQ. CDR3 protein: CASSLAGQETYEQYF. CDR3 bases: TGTGCCAGCAGCTTAGCGGGACAGGAAACCTACGAGCAGTACTTC. Supplemented by reference TRBV7-8 and TRBJ2-7, the full variable domain reads GAGVSQSPRYKVAKRGQDVALRCDPISGHVSLFWYQQALGQGPEFLTYFQNEAQLDKSGLPSDRFFAERPEGSVSTLKIQRTQQEDSAVYLCASSLAGQETYEQYFGPGTRLTVT.

This clone showed up just once. The chain recombines TRBV5-1 with TRBJ2-1; D possibly corresponds to TRBD1 (5 bases). CDR1 and CDR2 (germline): SGHRS, YFSETQ. CDR3 length: 13 residues. V was shortened by 4 bases and J by 5 bases, with 10 bases between the two germline ends. The CDR3 here is CASSPSTDNEQFF. DNA of the CDR3: TGCGCCAGCAGCCCTTCGACAGACAATGAGCAGTTCTTC.

This clone was observed once. The rearrangement joins TRBV4-1 to TRBJ1-1; D remains ambiguous. The CDR3 is made up of 15 amino acids. V lost 1 base, J lost 1 base, and 10 bases lay in between. Germline CDR1 reads MGHRA; CDR2 reads YSYEKL. In DNA form, the CDR3 reads TGCGCCAGCAGCCAAGCCCTCGCCGGGAACACTGAAGCTTTCTTT. Translated: CASSQALAGNTEAFF.

This chain links TRBV28 with TRBJ2-1; 11 nucleotides line up with TRBD2. This CDR3 region has 17 residues. The junction had 9 bases not matched to a gene; V was cut back by 6 bases and J by 2 bases. Germline V gene sequence: CDR1 MDHEN, CDR2 SYDVKM. As DNA, the CDR3 is TGTGCCAGCAGCCCTAGCGGGGGGCGGCACCCCTACAATGAGCAGTTCTTC. Translated: CASSPSGGRHPYNEQFF. Looking up the rest from reference TRBV28 and TRBJ2-1 gives the full variable domain: DVKVTQSSRYLVKRTGEKVFLECVQDMDHENMFWYRQDPGLGLRLIYFSYDVKMKEKGDIPEGYSVSREKKERFSLILESASTNQTSMYLCASSPSGGRHPYNEQFFGPGTRLTVL.

The J gene is TRBJ2-3, the V gene TRBV7-3; 11 bases are a match to TRBD2. Germline CDR1 is SGHTA and CDR2 is FQGTGA. The J segment lost 1 base and the V segment lost 3 bases, leaving 3 bases of the junction unmatched. The CDR3 covers 16 residues. The CDR3 reads CASSFSGGAGTDTQYF. The CDR3 DNA sequence: TGTGCCAGCAGCTTTAGCGGGGGGGCCGGCACAGATACGCAGTATTTT.

The chain joins TRBV19 to TRBJ2-3; D remains ambiguous. The CDR3 totals 15 residues. CDR1 is LNHDA and CDR2 is SQIVND in the germline V gene (reference sequence). Trimming left V 3 bases short and J 1 base short, with 11 bases between. DNA for the CDR3: TGTGCCAGTAGTATTCTCCCCCTAGGCACAGATACGCAGTATTTT. Translating gives CASSILPLGTDTQYF.

The chain uses TRBV11-1 and TRBJ2-3, with TRBD2 identical over 8 bases. Germline-derived CDR1 and CDR2 are SGHAT and FQDESV (reference sequence). V lost 0 bases, J lost 7 bases, and 6 bases stayed unmatched. CDR3 size: 15 residues. The CDR3 here is CASSLAGGGFHTQYF. The CDR3 DNA is TGTGCCAGCAGCTTAGCCGGGGGGGGCTTCCATACGCAGTATTTT.